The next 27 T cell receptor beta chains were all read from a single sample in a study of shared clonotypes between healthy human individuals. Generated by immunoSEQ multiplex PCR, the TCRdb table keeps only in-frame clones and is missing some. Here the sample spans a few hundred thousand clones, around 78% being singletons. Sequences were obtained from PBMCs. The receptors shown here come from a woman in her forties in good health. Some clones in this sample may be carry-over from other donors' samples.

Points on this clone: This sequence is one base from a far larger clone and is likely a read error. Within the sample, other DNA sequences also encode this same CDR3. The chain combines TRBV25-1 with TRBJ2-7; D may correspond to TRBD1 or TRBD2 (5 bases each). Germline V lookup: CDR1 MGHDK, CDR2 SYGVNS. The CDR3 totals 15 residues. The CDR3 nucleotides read TGCGCCAGCAGTGAATCAGGGACCTACCCGAGAGGGCAGTACTTC. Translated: CASSESGTYPRGQYF.

The DNA of the CDR3 is TGTGCCAGCAGATTCGACAGGTGGGAGACCCAGTACTTC. Amino acids: CASRFDRWETQYF. The rearrangement uses TRBV6-6 and TRBJ2-5; D is possibly TRBD1 (6 bases). CDR1 is MNHNY, CDR2 SVGAGI, per germline (reference sequence). The CDR3 has 13 residues. Trimming cost V 6 bases and J 5 bases, with 13 bases left between them.

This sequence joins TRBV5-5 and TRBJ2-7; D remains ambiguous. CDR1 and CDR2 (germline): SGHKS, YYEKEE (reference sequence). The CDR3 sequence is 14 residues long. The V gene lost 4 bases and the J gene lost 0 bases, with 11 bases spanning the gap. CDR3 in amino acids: CASSPGPSSYEQYF. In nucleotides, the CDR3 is TGTGCCAGCAGCCCCGGGCCTAGCTCCTACGAGCAGTACTTC.

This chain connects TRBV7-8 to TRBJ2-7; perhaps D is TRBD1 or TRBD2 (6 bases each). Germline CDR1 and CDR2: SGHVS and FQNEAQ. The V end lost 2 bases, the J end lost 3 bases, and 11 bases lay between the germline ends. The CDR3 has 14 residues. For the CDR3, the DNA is TGTGCCAGCAGCTTAACGGGGGCCTTCTACGAGCAGTACTTC. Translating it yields CASSLTGAFYEQYF.

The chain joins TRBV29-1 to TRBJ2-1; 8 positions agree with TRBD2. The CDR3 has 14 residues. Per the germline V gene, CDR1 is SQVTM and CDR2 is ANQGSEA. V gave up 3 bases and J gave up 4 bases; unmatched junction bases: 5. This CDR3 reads CSVDPGLGYNEQFF. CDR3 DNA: TGCAGCGTTGACCCGGGACTAGGATACAATGAGCAGTTCTTC.

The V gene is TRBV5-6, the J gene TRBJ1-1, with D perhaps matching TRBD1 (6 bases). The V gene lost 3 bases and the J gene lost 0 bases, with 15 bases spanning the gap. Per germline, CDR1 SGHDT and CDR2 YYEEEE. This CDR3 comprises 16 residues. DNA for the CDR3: TGTGCCAGCAGCTACACCCGGGACAACATGAACACTGAAGCTTTCTTT. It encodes CASSYTRDNMNTEAFF.

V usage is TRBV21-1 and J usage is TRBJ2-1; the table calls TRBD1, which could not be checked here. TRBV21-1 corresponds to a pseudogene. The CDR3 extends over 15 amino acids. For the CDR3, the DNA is TGTGCCAGCAGCCCCGGGACAGTTAGTTACAATGAGCAGTTCTTC. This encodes CASSPGTVSYNEQFF.

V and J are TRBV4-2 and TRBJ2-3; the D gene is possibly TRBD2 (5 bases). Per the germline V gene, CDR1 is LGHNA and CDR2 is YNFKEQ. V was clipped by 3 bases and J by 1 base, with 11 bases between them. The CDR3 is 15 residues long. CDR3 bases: TGTGCCAGCAGCCAGGAGGCAGGCCGCACAGATACGCAGTATTTT. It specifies CASSQEAGRTDTQYF.

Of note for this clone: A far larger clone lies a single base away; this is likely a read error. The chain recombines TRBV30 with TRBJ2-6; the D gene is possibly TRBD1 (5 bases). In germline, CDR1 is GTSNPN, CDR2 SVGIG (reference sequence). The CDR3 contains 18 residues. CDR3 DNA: TGTGCCCGGAGTGTAGACCAGGGTTCATACTCTGGGGCCAACGTCCTGACTTTC. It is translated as CARSVDQGSYSGANVLTF.

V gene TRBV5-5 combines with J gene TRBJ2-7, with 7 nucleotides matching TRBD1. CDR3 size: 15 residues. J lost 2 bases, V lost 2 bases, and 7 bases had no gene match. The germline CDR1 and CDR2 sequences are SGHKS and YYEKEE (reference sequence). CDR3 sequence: CASSFRVQGAYEQYF. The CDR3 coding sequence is TGTGCCAGCAGCTTCAGGGTGCAGGGGGCCTACGAGCAGTACTTC.

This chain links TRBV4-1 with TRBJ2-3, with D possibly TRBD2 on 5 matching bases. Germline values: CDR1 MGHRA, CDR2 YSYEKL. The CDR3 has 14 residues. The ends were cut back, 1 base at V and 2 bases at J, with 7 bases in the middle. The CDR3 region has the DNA TGCGCCAGCAGCCAAGGAGCGGTCACAGATACGCAGTATTTT. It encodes CASSQGAVTDTQYF.

CDR3 region: CASSYGDGDNQPQHF. The CDR3 coding sequence is TGTGCCAGCAGTTACGGGGACGGTGACAATCAGCCCCAGCATTTT. This rearrangement joins TRBV6-5 to TRBJ1-5; a possible D gene is TRBD1 (5 bases). The CDR3 totals 15 residues. V lost 2 bases and J 3 bases, leaving 11 bases between the germline ends. The germline V gene has CDR1 MNHEY and CDR2 SVGAGI.

CDR3 sequence (DNA): TGCAGCGTTGAGTTCCAGGCTGGAAACACCATATATTTT. The encoded protein is CSVEFQAGNTIYF. The chain couples TRBV29-1 to TRBJ1-3, with D hard to call. The length of the CDR3 is 13 residues. Germline V CDR1 and CDR2: SQVTM, ANQGSEA. Trimming took 3 bases from V and 2 from J, leaving 8 bases between them. Full variable domain (remainder filled in from reference TRBV29-1 and TRBJ1-3): SAVISQKPSRDICQRGTSLTIQCQVDSQVTMMFWYRQQPGQSLTLIATANQGSEATYESGFVIDKFPISRPNLTFSTLTVSNMSPEDSSIYLCSVEFQAGNTIYFGEGSWLTVV.

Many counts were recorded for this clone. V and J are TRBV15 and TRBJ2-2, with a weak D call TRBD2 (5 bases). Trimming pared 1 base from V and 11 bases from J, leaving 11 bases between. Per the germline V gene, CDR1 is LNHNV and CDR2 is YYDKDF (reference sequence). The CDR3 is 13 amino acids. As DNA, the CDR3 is TGTGCCACCAGCAGAGTAGCAGCGGCTGAGCTGTTTTTT. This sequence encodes CATSRVAAAELFF. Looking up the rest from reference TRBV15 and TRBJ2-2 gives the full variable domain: DAMVIQNPRYQVTQFGKPVTLSCSQTLNHNVMYWYQQKSSQAPKLLFHYYDKDFNNEADTPDNFQSRRPNTSFCFLDIRSPGLGDTAMYLCATSRVAAAELFFGEGSRLTVL.

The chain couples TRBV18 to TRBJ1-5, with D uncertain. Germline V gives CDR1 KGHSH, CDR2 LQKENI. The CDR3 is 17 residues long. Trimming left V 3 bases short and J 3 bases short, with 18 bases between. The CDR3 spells CASSPQPPIGNNQPQHF. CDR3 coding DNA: TGTGCCAGCTCACCCCAACCCCCCATAGGTAACAATCAGCCCCAGCATTTT. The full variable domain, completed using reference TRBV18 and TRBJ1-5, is NAGVMQNPRHLVRRRGQEARLRCSPMKGHSHVYWYRQLPEEGLKFMVYLQKENIIDESGMPKERFSAEFPKEGPSILRIQQVVRGDSAAYFCASSPQPPIGNNQPQHFGDGTRLSIL.

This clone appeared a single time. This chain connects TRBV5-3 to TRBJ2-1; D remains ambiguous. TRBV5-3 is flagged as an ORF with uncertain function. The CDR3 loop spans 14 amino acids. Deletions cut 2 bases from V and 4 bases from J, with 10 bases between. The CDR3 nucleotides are TGTGCCAGAAGCTTAGTCGACACATACAATGAGCAGTTCTTC. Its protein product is CARSLVDTYNEQFF.

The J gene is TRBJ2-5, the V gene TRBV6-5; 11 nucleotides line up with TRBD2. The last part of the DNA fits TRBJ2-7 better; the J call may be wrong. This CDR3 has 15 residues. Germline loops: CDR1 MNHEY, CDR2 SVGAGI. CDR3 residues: CASSSPGLADYEQYF. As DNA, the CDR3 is TGTGCCAGCAGTTCACCGGGACTAGCGGACTACGAGCAGTACTTC.

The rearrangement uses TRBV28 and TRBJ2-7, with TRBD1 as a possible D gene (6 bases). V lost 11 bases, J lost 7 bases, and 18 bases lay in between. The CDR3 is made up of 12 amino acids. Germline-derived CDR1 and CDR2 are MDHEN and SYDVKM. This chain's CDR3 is CASRQARAEQYF. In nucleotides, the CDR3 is TGTGCCTCTCGACAGGCTCGGGCAGAGCAGTACTTC.

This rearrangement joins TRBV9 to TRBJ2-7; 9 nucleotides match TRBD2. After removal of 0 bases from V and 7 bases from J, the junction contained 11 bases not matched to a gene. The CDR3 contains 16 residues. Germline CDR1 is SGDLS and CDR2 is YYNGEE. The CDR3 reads CASSVDPLAGYLEQYF. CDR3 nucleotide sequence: TGTGCCAGCAGCGTAGACCCCCTAGCGGGGTACTTGGAGCAGTACTTC. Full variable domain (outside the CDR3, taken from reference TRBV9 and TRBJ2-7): DSGVTQTPKHLITATGQRVTLRCSPRSGDLSVYWYQQSLDQGLQFLIQYYNGEERAKGNILERFSAQQFPDLHSELNLSSLELGDSALYFCASSVDPLAGYLEQYFGPGTRLTVT.

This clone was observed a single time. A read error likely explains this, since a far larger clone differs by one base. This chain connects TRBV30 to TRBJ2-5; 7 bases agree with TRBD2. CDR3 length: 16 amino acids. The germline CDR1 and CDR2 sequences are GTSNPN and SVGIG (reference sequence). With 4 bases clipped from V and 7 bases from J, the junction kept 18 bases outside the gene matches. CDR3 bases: TGTGCCTGGAAGACGGTTCGCCTAGCGGCCAAAGGGACCCAGTACTTC. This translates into CAWKTVRLAAKGTQYF.

CDR3 region: CASSQDRPGGPYNEQFF. The CDR3 coding sequence is TGTGCCAGCAGCCAAGATCGTCCGGGAGGACCCTACAATGAGCAGTTCTTC. The chain carries TRBV4-2 and TRBJ2-1; 7 bases fit TRBD2. CDR3 length: 17 residues. The V segment lost 0 bases and the J segment 2 bases; nucleotides outside the gene matches: 7. CDR1 LGHNA and CDR2 YNFKEQ come from the germline V gene.

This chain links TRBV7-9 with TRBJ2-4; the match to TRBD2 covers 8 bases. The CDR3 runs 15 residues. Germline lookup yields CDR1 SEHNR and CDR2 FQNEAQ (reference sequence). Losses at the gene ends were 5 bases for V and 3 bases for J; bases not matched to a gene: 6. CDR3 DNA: TGTGCCAGCAGCCCAAGCGGGAGAGACAAAAACATTCAGTACTTC. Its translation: CASSPSGRDKNIQYF.

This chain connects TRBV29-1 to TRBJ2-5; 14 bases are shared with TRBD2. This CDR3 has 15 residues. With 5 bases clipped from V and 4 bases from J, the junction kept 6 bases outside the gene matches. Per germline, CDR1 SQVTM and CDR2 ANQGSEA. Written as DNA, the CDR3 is TGCAGCGTTCAAAGGACTAGCGGGAGGAGAGAGACCCAGTACTTC. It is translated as CSVQRTSGRRETQYF.

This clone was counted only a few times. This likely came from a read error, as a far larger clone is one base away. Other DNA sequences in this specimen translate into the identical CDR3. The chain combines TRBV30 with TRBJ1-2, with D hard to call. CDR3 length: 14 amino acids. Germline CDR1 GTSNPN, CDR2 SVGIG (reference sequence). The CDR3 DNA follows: TGTGCCTGGAGTGTCGGGCCTTCCTTCTATGGCTACACCTTT. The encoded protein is CAWSVGPSFYGYTF.

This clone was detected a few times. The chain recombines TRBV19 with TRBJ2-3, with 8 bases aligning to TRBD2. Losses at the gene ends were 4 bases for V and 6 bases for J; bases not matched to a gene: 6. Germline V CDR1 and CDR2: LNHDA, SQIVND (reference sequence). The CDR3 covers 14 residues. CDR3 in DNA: TGTGCCAGTAGTACTCCAGGACTAGCTGATACGCAGTATTTT. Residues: CASSTPGLADTQYF.

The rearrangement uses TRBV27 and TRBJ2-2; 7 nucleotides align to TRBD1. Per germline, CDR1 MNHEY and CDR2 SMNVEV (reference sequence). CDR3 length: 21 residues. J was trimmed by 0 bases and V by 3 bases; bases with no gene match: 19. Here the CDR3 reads CASSFGQPNRGWDANTGELFF. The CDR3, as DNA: TGTGCCAGCAGTTTCGGCCAGCCCAACAGGGGATGGGACGCGAACACCGGGGAGCTGTTTTTT.

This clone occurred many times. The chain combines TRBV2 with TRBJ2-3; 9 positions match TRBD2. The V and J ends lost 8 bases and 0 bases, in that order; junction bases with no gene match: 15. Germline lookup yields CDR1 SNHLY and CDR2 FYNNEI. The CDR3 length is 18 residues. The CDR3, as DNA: TGTGCCAGCTACGGCGCTTTAGCGGGAGATCTTAGCACAGATACGCAGTATTTT. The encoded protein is CASYGALAGDLSTDTQYF.